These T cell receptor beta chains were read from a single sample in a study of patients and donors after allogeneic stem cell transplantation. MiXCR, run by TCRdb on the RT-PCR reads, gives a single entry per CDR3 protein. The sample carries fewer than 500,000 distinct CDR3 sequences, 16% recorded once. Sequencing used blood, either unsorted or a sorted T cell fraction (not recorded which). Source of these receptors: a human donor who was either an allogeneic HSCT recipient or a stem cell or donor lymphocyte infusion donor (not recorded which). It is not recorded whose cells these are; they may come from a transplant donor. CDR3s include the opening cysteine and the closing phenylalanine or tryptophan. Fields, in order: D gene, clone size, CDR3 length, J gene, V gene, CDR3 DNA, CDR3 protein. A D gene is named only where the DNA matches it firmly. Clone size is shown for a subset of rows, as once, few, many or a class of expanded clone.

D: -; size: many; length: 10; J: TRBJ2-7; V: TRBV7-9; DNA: TGTGCCACCGGGGGTGGCGAGCAGTACTTC; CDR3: CATGGGEQYF
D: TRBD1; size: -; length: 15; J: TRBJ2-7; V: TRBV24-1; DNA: TGTGCCACCAGTTTTCCGGACAGGCACCCCTACGAGCAGTACTTC; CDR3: CATSFPDRHPYEQYF
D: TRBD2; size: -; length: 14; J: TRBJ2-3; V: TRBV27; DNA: TGTGCCAGCAGGCTAGCGGCGGGGGCAGATACGCAGTATTTT; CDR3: CASRLAAGADTQYF
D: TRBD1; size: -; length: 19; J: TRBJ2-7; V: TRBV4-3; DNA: TGCGCCAGCAGCCAAGATCTGGGGACAGGGAAATCATCAGGCTACGAGCAGTACTTC; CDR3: CASSQDLGTGKSSGYEQYF
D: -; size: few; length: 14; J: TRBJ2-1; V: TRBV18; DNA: TGTGCCAGCTCACCAGACGCAGCCTACAATGAGCAGTTCTTC; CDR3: CASSPDAAYNEQFF
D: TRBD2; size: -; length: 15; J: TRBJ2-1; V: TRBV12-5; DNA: TGTGCTAGTGGACCAGCGGGAGGGCCAGGCAATGAGCAGTTCTTC; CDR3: CASGPAGGPGNEQFF
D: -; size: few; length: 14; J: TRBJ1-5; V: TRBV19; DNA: TGTGCCAGTGGGGGGGCAACAAACAATCAGCCCCAGCATTTT; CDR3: CASGGATNNQPQHF
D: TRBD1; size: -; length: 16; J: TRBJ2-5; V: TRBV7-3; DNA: TGTGCCAGCAGCTTATCCCGACAGGGGGCAGGAGAGACCCAGTACTTC; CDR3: CASSLSRQGAGETQYF
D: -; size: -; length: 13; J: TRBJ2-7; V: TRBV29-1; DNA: TGCAGCGTAACAGGGGCGACTAGCTACGAGCAGTACTTC; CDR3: CSVTGATSYEQYF
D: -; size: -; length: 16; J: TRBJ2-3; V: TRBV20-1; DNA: TGCAGTGCTAGAGGACGGATGAGCGGGAGCACAGATACGCAGTATTTT; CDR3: CSARGRMSGSTDTQYF
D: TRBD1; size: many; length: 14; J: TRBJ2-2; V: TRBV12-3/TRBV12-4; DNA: TGTGCCAGCAGTTTAGAGGGGGCCGGCGGGGAGCTGTTTTTT; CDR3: CASSLEGAGGELFF
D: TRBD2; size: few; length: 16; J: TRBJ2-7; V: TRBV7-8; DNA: TGTGCCAGCAGCCATCAACTAGCGGGGCCATCCTACGAGCAGTACTTC; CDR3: CASSHQLAGPSYEQYF
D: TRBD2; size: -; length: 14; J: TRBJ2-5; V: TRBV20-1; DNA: TGCAGTGCTAGAGACCTAGCGGGGGGCGAGACCCAGTACTTC; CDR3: CSARDLAGGETQYF
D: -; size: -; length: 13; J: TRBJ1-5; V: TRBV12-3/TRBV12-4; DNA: TGTGCCAGCACTTCATATAGCAATCAGCCCCAGCATTTT; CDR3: CASTSYSNQPQHF
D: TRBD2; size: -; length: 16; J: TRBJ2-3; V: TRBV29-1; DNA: TGCAGCGTAGGGGGCCATAGCGGGGGGGCCGGAGATACGCAGTATTTT; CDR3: CSVGGHSGGAGDTQYF
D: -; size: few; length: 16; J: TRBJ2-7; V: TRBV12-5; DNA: TGTGCTAGTGGCTACACGGCGGGGCCTGGGTTCTACGAGCAGTACTTC; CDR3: CASGYTAGPGFYEQYF
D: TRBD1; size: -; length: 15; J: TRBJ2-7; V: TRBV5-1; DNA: TGCGCCAGCAGCGCAGGGACAGCCAAAGGGCTCGAGCAGTACTTC; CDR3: CASSAGTAKGLEQYF
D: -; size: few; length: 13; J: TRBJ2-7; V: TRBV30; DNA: TGTGCCTGGGCCCGCAAGGTGCCCTACGAGCAGTACTTC; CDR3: CAWARKVPYEQYF
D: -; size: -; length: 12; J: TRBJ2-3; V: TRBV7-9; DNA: TGTGCCAGCAGCGATATCGCAGATACGCAGTATTTT; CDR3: CASSDIADTQYF
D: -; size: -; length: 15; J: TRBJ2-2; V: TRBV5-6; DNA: TGTGCCAGCAGCTTGGCGGGGGAGGACACCGGGGAGCTGTTTTTT; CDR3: CASSLAGEDTGELFF
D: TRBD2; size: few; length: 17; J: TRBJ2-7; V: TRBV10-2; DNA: TGCGCCAGCAGGGGAGGACTAGCGGGGGGCGATACCTACGAGCAGTACTTC; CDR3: CASRGGLAGGDTYEQYF
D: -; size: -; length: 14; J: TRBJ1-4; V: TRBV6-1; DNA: TGTGCCAGCAGCACAAGGGGTGGTAGGGAAAAACTGTTTTTT; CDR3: CASSTRGGREKLFF
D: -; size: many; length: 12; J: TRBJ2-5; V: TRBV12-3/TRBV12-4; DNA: TGCGCCAGCAGCTTGCGTCCAGAGACCCAGTACTTC; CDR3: CASSLRPETQYF
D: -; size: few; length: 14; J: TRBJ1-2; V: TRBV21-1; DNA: TGTGCCAGCGTAAACCCACAGGGTAACTATGGCTACACCTTC; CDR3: CASVNPQGNYGYTF
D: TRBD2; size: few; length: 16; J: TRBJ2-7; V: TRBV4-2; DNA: TGTGCCAGCAGCCATGGTCGGACTAGCGGATATTACGAGCAGTACTTC; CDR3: CASSHGRTSGYYEQYF
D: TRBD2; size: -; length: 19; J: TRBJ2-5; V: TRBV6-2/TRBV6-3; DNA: TGTGCCAGCAGTTTTATCCGGGGAGGACTAGCGGGGGACCAAGAGACCCAGTACTTC; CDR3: CASSFIRGGLAGDQETQYF
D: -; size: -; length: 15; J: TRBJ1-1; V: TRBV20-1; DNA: TGCAGTGCTAGAGATAATGGAGCAGGGCGGAACAAAGCTTTCTTT; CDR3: CSARDNGAGRNKAFF
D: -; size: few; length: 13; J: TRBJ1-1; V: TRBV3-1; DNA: TGTGCCAGCAGCATCCCGGGGAACACTGAAGCTTTCTTT; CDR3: CASSIPGNTEAFF
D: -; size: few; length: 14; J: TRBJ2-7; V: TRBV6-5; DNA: TGTGCCAGCAGTTTGGGACAATGGGCCTACGAGCAGTACTTC; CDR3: CASSLGQWAYEQYF
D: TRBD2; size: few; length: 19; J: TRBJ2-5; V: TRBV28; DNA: TGTGCCAGCCACCAGTGGCAGGGACTAGCGGGAGACTCCCAAGAGACCCAGTACTTC; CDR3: CASHQWQGLAGDSQETQYF
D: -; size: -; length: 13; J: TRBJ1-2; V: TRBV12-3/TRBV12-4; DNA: TGTGCCAGCAGTTTTCGGGGGGCTCGTGGCTACACCTTC; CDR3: CASSFRGARGYTF
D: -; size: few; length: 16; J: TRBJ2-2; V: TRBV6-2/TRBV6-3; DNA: TGTGCCAGCACCGGAGGGTTCGGTTCGAACACCGGGGAGCTGTTTTTT; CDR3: CASTGGFGSNTGELFF
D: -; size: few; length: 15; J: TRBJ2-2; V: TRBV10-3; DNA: TGTGCCATCACCGAGGGGGGGCCCACTACCGGGGAGCTGTTTTTT; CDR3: CAITEGGPTTGELFF